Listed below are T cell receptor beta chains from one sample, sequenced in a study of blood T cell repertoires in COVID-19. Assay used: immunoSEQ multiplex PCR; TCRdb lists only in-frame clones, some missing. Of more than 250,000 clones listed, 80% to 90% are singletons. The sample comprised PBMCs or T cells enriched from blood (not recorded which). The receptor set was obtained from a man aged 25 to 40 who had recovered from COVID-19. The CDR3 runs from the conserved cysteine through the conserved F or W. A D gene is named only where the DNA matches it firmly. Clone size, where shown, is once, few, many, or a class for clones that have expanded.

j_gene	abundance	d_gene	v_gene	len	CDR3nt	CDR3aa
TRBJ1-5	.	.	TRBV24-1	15	TGTGCCACCAGTGATTTAGGAGGGGAGTCTCAGCCCCAGCATTTT	CATSDLGGESQPQHF
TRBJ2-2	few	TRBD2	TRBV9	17	TGTGCCAGCAGCGAAATCCCCGGGGGGGCTATGACCGGGGAGCTGTTTTTT	CASSEIPGGAMTGELFF
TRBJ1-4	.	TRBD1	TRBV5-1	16	TGCGCCAGCAGCACCGGGACAGGGGGCTCGAGGGAAAAACTGTTTTTT	CASSTGTGGSREKLFF
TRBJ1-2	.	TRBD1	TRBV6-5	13	TGTGCCGCAAACAGGGGGCGCAACTATGGCTACACCTTC	CAANRGRNYGYTF
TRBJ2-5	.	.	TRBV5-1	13	TGCGCCAGCAGCCCCCAGGGCCAAGAGACCCAGTACTTC	CASSPQGQETQYF
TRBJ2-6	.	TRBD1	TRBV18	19	TGTGCCAGCTCACCACAGGGGGCGACAGGGGGCGCTGGGGCCAACGTCCTGACTTTC	CASSPQGATGGAGANVLTF
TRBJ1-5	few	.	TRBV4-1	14	TGCGCCAGCAGCCACTCGCAGGGCAATCAGCCCCAGCATTTT	CASSHSQGNQPQHF
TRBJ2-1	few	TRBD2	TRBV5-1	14	TGCGCCAGCAGCTTGGATAGCGGGGGCAATGAGCAGTTCTTC	CASSLDSGGNEQFF
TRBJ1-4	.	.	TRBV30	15	TGTGCCTGGACTCTGGAAGGGGGGGGTTGGGAAAAACTGTTTTTT	CAWTLEGGGWEKLFF
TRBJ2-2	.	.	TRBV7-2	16	TGTGCCAGCAGCTTAGCTGGAGGGCCTAGTCCCGGGGAGCTGTTTTTT	CASSLAGGPSPGELFF
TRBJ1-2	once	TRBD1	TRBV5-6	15	TGTGCCAGCAGAGAACCGGGACAGGGGAACTATGGCTACACCTTC	CASREPGQGNYGYTF
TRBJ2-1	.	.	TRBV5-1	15	TGCGCCAGCAGCTTATTTGACCGCGACTCCAATGAGCAGTTCTTC	CASSLFDRDSNEQFF
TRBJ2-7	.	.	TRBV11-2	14	TGTGCCAGCAGCTTAACAGGGAGCTCCTACGAGCAGTACTTC	CASSLTGSSYEQYF
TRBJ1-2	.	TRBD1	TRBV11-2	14	TGTGCCAGCAGCTCGGACAGGGTGAACTATGGCTACACCTTC	CASSSDRVNYGYTF
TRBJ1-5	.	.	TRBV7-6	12	TGTGCCAGCAGCCCGGTAAATCAGCCCCAGCATTTT	CASSPVNQPQHF
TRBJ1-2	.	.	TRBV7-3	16	TGTGCCAGCAGCTTAACGCGGGGGAGGTTGAACTATGGCTACACCTTC	CASSLTRGRLNYGYTF
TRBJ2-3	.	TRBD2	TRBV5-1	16	TGCGCCAGCAGCTCCGGGACTAGCGGACGCACAGATACGCAGTATTTT	CASSSGTSGRTDTQYF
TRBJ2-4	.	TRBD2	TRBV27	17	TGTGCCAGCCGCGCCCAACTAGCGGTGGAAGCCAAAAACATTCAGTACTTC	CASRAQLAVEAKNIQYF
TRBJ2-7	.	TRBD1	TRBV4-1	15	TGCGCCAGCAGCCACCCGACAGGGAGTATCTACGAGCAGTACTTC	CASSHPTGSIYEQYF
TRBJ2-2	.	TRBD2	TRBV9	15	TGTGCCAGCAGCGTGCGGGGGATGAACACCGGGGAGCTGTTTTTT	CASSVRGMNTGELFF
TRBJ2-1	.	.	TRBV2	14	TGTGCCAGGGGGGGGGACAAGTCCTACAATGAGCAGTTCTTC	CARGGDKSYNEQFF
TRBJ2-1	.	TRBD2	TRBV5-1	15	TGCGCCAGCAGCGACACTAGCGGGGGGCGGGGTGAGCAGTTCTTC	CASSDTSGGRGEQFF
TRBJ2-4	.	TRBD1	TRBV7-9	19	TGTGCCAGCAGCTTATCCACCGGGACAGGGAGCGAGGCCAAAAACATTCAGTACTTC	CASSLSTGTGSEAKNIQYF
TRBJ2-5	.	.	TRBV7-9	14	TGTGCCAGCACAACCCGGGGACAAGGGGAGACCCAGTACTTC	CASTTRGQGETQYF
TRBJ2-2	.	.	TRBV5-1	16	TGCGCCAGCAGCTTGGCTATGGGCTCCAACACCGGGGAGCTGTTTTTT	CASSLAMGSNTGELFF
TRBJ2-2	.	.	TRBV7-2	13	TGTGCCAGCAGCTTTCTCGGCACCGGGGAGCTGTTTTTT	CASSFLGTGELFF
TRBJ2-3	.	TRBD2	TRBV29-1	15	TGCAGCTTTTCCGGCGGGGGGGCTCGAACAGATACGCAGTATTTT	CSFSGGGARTDTQYF
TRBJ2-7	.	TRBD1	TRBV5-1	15	TGCGCCAGCAGCTTGTCAGGGGGCCCAGGAAACGAGCAGTACTTC	CASSLSGGPGNEQYF
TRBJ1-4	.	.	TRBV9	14	TGTGCCAGCAGCGTAGGAGTCCAAAATGAAAAACTGTTTTTT	CASSVGVQNEKLFF
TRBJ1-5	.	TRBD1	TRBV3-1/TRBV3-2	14	TGTGCCAGCAGCCAAGTACAGGGGAATCAGCCCCAGCATTTT	CASSQVQGNQPQHF
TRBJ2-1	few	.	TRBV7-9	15	TGTGCCAGCAGCCTTACCCGCGGGGTCTACAATGAGCAGTTCTTC	CASSLTRGVYNEQFF
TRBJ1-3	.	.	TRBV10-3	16	TGTGCCATCAGTGAGCCGGGAGGCTACTCTGGAAACACCATATATTTT	CAISEPGGYSGNTIYF